This entry lists 13 T cell receptor beta chains sequenced from one sample in a study of blood T cells in healthy people across ages. Primed by a sample-barcoded 5' primer and a J-beta primer mix, a second PCR proceeded for roughly 7 to 11 cycles. Via MiXCR, TCRdb re-called the 5' RACE reads, giving one row per CDR3 protein. The table shows 600,000 to 1,000,000 distinct CDR3 sequences, with 58% occurring only once. Material: blood. These receptors were taken from a young man in good health.

The chain combines TRBV28 with TRBJ1-2; possibly TRBD1 for D (6 bases). Trimming left V 5 bases short and J 4 bases short, with 17 bases between. Per the germline V gene, CDR1 is MDHEN and CDR2 is SYDVKM. The CDR3 covers 15 residues. The CDR3 here is CASSLGQKGGYGYTF. In DNA, the CDR3 is TGTGCCAGCAGTCTCGGACAGAAGGGGGGCTATGGCTACACCTTC.

The DNA for the CDR3 is TGCGCCAGCAGCTTGGCCTTTGACGAGCAGTACTTC. As protein: CASSLAFDEQYF. V is TRBV5-1 and J is TRBJ2-7, with unresolved D. The germline gives CDR1 SGHRS, CDR2 YFSETQ. Deletions cut 0 bases from V and 5 bases from J, with 6 bases between. The CDR3 contains 12 residues.

The V call is TRBV5-1, the J call TRBJ2-1; 10 bases line up with TRBD1. The CDR3 has 16 residues. CDR1 and CDR2 from the germline V gene are SGHRS and YFSETQ. The junction had 9 bases not matched to a gene; V was cut back by 2 bases and J by 7 bases. DNA of the CDR3: TGCGCCAGCAGCTTCACCCGGGACAGGGGAGGGAATGAGCAGTTCTTC. Amino acids: CASSFTRDRGGNEQFF.

The chain recombines TRBV7-3 with TRBJ2-1, with D possibly TRBD2 on 6 matching bases. CDR1 is SGHTA and CDR2 is FQGTGA in the germline V gene. The V end was cut by 0 bases, the J end by 0 bases, with 12 bases between. This CDR3 has 17 amino acids. CDR3: CASSLTNSGYSYNEQFF. For the CDR3, the DNA is TGTGCCAGCAGCTTAACGAACAGCGGGTACTCCTACAATGAGCAGTTCTTC.

Many counts were recorded for this clonotype. V gene TRBV4-3 combines with J gene TRBJ2-7; no clear D gene. Germline V lookup: CDR1 LGHNA, CDR2 YSLEER. The length of the CDR3 is 15 residues. The germline V and J ends were trimmed by 0 bases and 0 bases, with 9 bases remaining between them. CDR3 sequence: CASSQDNRRSYEQYF. The DNA for the CDR3 is TGCGCCAGCAGCCAAGATAATAGGCGCTCCTACGAGCAGTACTTC.

J is TRBJ1-4 and V is TRBV6-6; 7 nucleotides align to TRBD1. Germline trimming cut 5 bases from V and 3 bases from J; bases unmatched to any gene: 9. Germline CDR1 MNHNY, CDR2 SVGAGI (reference sequence). The CDR3 is 16 residues long. The CDR3 reads CASSRDETGSNEKLFF. Here the CDR3 DNA reads TGTGCCAGCAGTCGGGATGAGACAGGGTCTAATGAAAAACTGTTTTTT.

The chain uses TRBV20-1 and TRBJ2-7, with 8 bases matching TRBD2. The CDR3 is made up of 13 amino acids. Germline V gene lookup returns CDR1 DFQATT and CDR2 SNEGSKA (reference sequence). Unmatched junction bases numbered 3, after V lost 0 bases and J lost 5 bases. The CDR3 region is CSARDSGGDEQYF. Written as DNA, the CDR3 is TGCAGTGCTAGAGATTCGGGGGGGGACGAGCAGTACTTC.

The chain combines TRBV12-3 or TRBV12-4 with TRBJ2-7; D might be TRBD2 (8 bases). The CDR3 length is 14 residues. V was pared by 2 bases and J by 6 bases, with 14 bases between. CDR3 nucleotide sequence: TGTGCCAGCAGTTTAACAGGGGCGGGGGGCGAGCAGTACTTC. Its translation: CASSLTGAGGEQYF.

This chain connects TRBV28 to TRBJ2-5, with D perhaps assigned TRBD1 or TRBD2 (5 bases each). This CDR3 contains 15 residues. CDR1 and CDR2 (germline): MDHEN, SYDVKM. Trimming stripped 5 bases from V and 1 base from J, with 14 bases between. Here the CDR3 DNA reads TGTGCCAGCAGTCCAAACGGGGACGGCCAAGAGACCCAGTACTTC. Translated: CASSPNGDGQETQYF.

This chain uses TRBV4-2 with TRBJ1-4; no firm D call. Germline CDR1 reads LGHNA; CDR2 reads YNFKEQ. The germline V and J ends were trimmed by 1 base and 7 bases, with 16 bases remaining between them. The CDR3 loop spans 16 amino acids. CDR3 sequence reads: CASSQAEGGSGEKLFF. CDR3 coding DNA: TGTGCCAGCAGCCAAGCCGAGGGTGGTAGCGGTGAAAAACTGTTTTTT.

CDR3: CSAAIIAKNIQYF. The CDR3 DNA reads TGCAGTGCTGCAATCATAGCCAAAAACATTCAGTACTTC. V gene TRBV20-1 combines with J gene TRBJ2-4; no firm D call. The CDR3 consists of 13 residues. Trimming took 5 bases from V and 0 from J, leaving 8 bases between them. Germline values: CDR1 DFQATT, CDR2 SNEGSKA (reference sequence).

This clonotype occurred a few times. The rearrangement joins TRBV20-1 to TRBJ2-5; D call uncertain. The CDR3 runs 11 residues. V was shortened by 2 bases and J by 5 bases, with 6 bases between the two germline ends. CDR1 and CDR2 (germline): DFQATT, SNEGSKA (reference sequence). CDR3 coding DNA: TGCAGTGCTAGATCTGGGGAGACCCAGTACTTC. It translates to CSARSGETQYF.

The gene calls are TRBV20-1 and TRBJ1-6; D unclear. The length of the CDR3 is 12 residues. From germline, CDR1 is DFQATT and CDR2 SNEGSKA (reference sequence). V was clipped by 3 bases and J by 9 bases, with 9 bases between them. The CDR3 here is CSASSRFSPLHF. The CDR3 coding sequence is TGCAGTGCTAGCTCACGGTTTTCACCCCTCCACTTT.